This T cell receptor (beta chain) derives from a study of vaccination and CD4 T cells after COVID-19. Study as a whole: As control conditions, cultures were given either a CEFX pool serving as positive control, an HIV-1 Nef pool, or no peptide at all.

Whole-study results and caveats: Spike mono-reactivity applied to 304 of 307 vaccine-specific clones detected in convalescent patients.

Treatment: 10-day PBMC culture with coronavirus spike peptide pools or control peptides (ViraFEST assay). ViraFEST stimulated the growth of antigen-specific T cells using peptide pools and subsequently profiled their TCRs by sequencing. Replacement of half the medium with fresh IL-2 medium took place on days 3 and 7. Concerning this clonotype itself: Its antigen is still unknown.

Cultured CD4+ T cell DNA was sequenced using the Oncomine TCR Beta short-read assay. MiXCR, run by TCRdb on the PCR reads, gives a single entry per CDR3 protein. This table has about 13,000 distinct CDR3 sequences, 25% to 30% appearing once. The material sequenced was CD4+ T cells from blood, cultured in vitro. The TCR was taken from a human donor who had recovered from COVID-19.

The CDR3 sequence: CASSLDQVDYGYTF. The CDR3 DNA reads TGCGCCAGCAGCTTGGATCAGGTGGACTATGGCTACACCTTC. This chain joins TRBV5-1 and TRBJ1-2; the D is unclear. Germline CDR1 SGHRS, CDR2 YFSETQ. This CDR3 is 14 amino acids long. V lost 0 bases and J 3 bases, leaving 9 bases between the germline ends.